The 25 T cell receptor beta chains given below trace back to one sample, sequenced in a study of shared clonotypes between healthy human individuals. This table comes from immunoSEQ multiplex PCR, and its TCRdb copy is limited to in-frame clones, with some not included. The sample gives around 1.5 million clones, nearly 99% of which show up once; approximately 0.44% is in the top ten. What was sequenced was naive CD4+ T cells sorted from blood. Subset given: CD45RA+ positively selected. The receptor set was obtained from a young man in good health.

The chain combines TRBV19 with TRBJ1-2, with unresolved D. The ends were cut back, 4 bases at V and 7 bases at J, with 13 bases in the middle. The CDR3 length is 13 residues. CDR1 is LNHDA and CDR2 is SQIVND in the germline V gene (reference sequence). CDR3 sequence reads: CASSTVPGFGYTF. The CDR3 bases are TGTGCCAGTAGTACTGTTCCGGGTTTTGGCTACACCTTC.

This chain uses TRBV28 with TRBJ1-1; the D is unclear. CDR1 and CDR2 from the germline V gene are MDHEN and SYDVKM. The CDR3 is 16 residues long. Trimming cost V 2 bases and J 6 bases, with 19 bases left between them. DNA of the CDR3: TGTGCCAGCAGTTTAAGTAAGGTTGGCAGAGGATCTGAAGCTTTCTTT. Its protein product is CASSLSKVGRGSEAFF.

A single count supports this clone. Germline and junction disagree at one end, which may indicate a read error. The chain employs TRBV20-1 and TRBJ1-4; perhaps TRBD1 as D (6 bases). Looked up from germline, CDR1 is DFQATT and CDR2 is SNEGSKA (reference sequence). This CDR3 region has 11 residues. CDR3 sequence: CSARGYRGKLF. The CDR3 coding sequence is TGCAGTGCTAGGGGGTATAGGGGGAAGCTTTTT.

This chain joins TRBV7-9 and TRBJ2-5; no clear D gene. This CDR3 contains 16 residues. Germline V CDR1 and CDR2: SEHNR, FQNEAQ (reference sequence). V was clipped by 2 bases and J by 1 base, with 14 bases between them. The CDR3, as DNA: TGTGCCAGCAGCTTAAAACCGGACCCGCCCCAAGAGACCCAGTACTTC. It codes for CASSLKPDPPQETQYF.

Comment on this clone: The same CDR3 also results from other DNA sequences found in this sample. The chain recombines TRBV18 with TRBJ2-3; 9 bases are shared with TRBD1. The CDR3 runs to 15 residues. Germline V gene sequence: CDR1 KGHSH, CDR2 LQKENI. Trimming cost V 3 bases and J 1 base; bases outside gene matches: 2. CDR3 DNA: TGTGCCAGCTCACCTTGGGACAGGGGCACAGATACGCAGTATTTT. It translates to CASSPWDRGTDTQYF.

As concerns this clone: The sample carries other DNA sequences with the same CDR3. This chain uses TRBV5-1 with TRBJ1-5; no definite D call. This CDR3 is built from 13 residues. CDR1 and CDR2 (germline): SGHRS, YFSETQ. Between the trimmed V and J ends, which lost 4 bases and 2 bases, there was a span of 7 bases. CDR3 sequence (DNA): TGCGCCAGCAGCCCCGAGGGCAATCAGCCCCAGCATTTT. Its protein is CASSPEGNQPQHF.

The chain combines TRBV5-1 with TRBJ2-1, with D possibly matching TRBD2 (6 bases). The CDR3 sequence is 15 residues long. CDR1 is SGHRS and CDR2 is YFSETQ in the germline V gene. The ends were cut back, 0 bases at V and 4 bases at J, with 11 bases in the middle. In nucleotides, the CDR3 is TGCGCCAGCAGCTTGGTGGAGGGTATATACAATGAGCAGTTCTTC. Protein product: CASSLVEGIYNEQFF.

The chain carries TRBV5-1 and TRBJ2-2; D not resolved. Germline CDR1 reads SGHRS; CDR2 reads YFSETQ. The CDR3 contains 17 residues. V was pared by 0 bases and J by 3 bases, with 15 bases between. DNA of the CDR3: TGCGCCAGCAGCTTGGGATACCCATCGGCAGACACCGGGGAGCTGTTTTTT. Encoded protein: CASSLGYPSADTGELFF.

This chain links TRBV5-1 with TRBJ2-2; the match to TRBD2 covers 8 bases. CDR1 SGHRS and CDR2 YFSETQ come from the germline V gene. Trimming at V came to 6 bases and at J to 5 bases, leaving 9 bases not matched to a gene. CDR3 length equals 15 residues. The CDR3: CASTPELAVTGELFF. Written as DNA, the CDR3 is TGCGCCAGCACCCCGGAACTAGCGGTTACCGGGGAGCTGTTTTTT.

V is TRBV28 and J is TRBJ1-2; 8 bases line up with TRBD1. Germline V CDR1 and CDR2: MDHEN, SYDVKM. The CDR3 has 16 amino acids. V trimming: 6 bases; J trimming: 2 bases; junction bases outside the gene matches: 11. The CDR3 nucleotides are TGTGCCAGCAGCCCTAGGGCGACAGGGGACAACTATGGCTACACCTTC. Translating it yields CASSPRATGDNYGYTF.

The rearrangement joins TRBV5-1 to TRBJ2-1; 10 nucleotides agree with TRBD2. The CDR3 has 15 amino acids. J gave up 7 bases and V 0 bases, and 4 bases lay outside the gene matches. Germline CDR1 reads SGHRS; CDR2 reads YFSETQ. The CDR3 nucleotides are TGCGCCAGCAGCTTGGGTTCTAGCGGGAGTAATGAGCAGTTCTTC. Encoded protein: CASSLGSSGSNEQFF.

V usage is TRBV6-5 and J usage is TRBJ1-5, with 7 bases that match TRBD1. The CDR3 is 15 residues long. The J segment lost 1 base and the V segment lost 5 bases, leaving 5 bases of the junction unmatched. Per the germline V gene, CDR1 is MNHEY and CDR2 is SVGAGI. The CDR3: CASSRVQGSNQPQHF. The CDR3 DNA reads TGTGCCAGCAGTCGGGTACAGGGGAGCAATCAGCCCCAGCATTTT.

V gene TRBV9 combines with J gene TRBJ1-2, with D unresolved. Deletions cut 2 bases from V and 8 bases from J, with 16 bases between. In germline, CDR1 is SGDLS, CDR2 YYNGEE. CDR3 length equals 14 residues. The CDR3 sequence is CASSVGAIEKGYTF. DNA for the CDR3: TGTGCCAGCAGCGTGGGTGCGATCGAAAAGGGCTACACCTTC.

The chain is built from TRBV7-2 and TRBJ1-3; D may be TRBD1 (5 bases). The CDR3 contains 16 residues. V was trimmed by 5 bases and J by 1 base, leaving 15 bases between them. CDR1 is SGHTA, CDR2 FQGNSA, per germline. The CDR3 DNA reads as TGTGCCAGCAGCATGCAAACGACAGTATCTGGAAACACCATATATTTT. Amino acids: CASSMQTTVSGNTIYF.

The chain employs TRBV7-2 and TRBJ2-1; weak D call: TRBD1 (5 bases). This CDR3 is 16 amino acids long. The ends were cut back, 4 bases at V and 5 bases at J, with 18 bases in the middle. The germline V gene has CDR1 SGHTA and CDR2 FQGNSA. CDR3 amino acids: CASSSKGATVHNEQFF. DNA for the CDR3: TGTGCCAGCAGCTCCAAAGGGGCGACAGTCCACAATGAGCAGTTCTTC.

The gene calls are TRBV10-1 and TRBJ1-2; TRBD1 is a possible D gene (5 bases). The length of the CDR3 is 13 residues. Germline CDR1 WNHNN, CDR2 SYGVQD (reference sequence). Deletions cut 3 bases from V and 4 bases from J, with 9 bases between. This CDR3 is CASSESGFYGYTF. The CDR3 nucleotides are TGCGCCAGCAGTGAATCAGGGTTCTATGGCTACACCTTC.

This chain joins TRBV5-6 and TRBJ2-2, with D maybe TRBD2 (5 bases). Trimming took off 2 bases at V and 4 bases at J, with 15 bases between the two ends. Germline CDR1 reads SGHDT; CDR2 reads YYEEEE. This CDR3 region has 16 residues. CDR3 amino acids: CASSFGLAPSTGELFF. In nucleotides, the CDR3 is TGTGCCAGCAGCTTTGGGCTAGCCCCGTCCACCGGGGAGCTGTTTTTT.

V usage is TRBV11-2 and J usage is TRBJ2-5; 9 bases align to TRBD2. This CDR3 has 17 amino acids. The J segment lost 5 bases and the V segment lost 1 base, leaving 11 bases of the junction unmatched. CDR1 SGHAT and CDR2 FQNNGV come from the germline V gene. The CDR3 bases are TGTGCCAGCAGCTTAGCGGTACCGGGACTAGCCCCGGAGACCCAGTACTTC. This codes for CASSLAVPGLAPETQYF.

The chain carries TRBV10-3 and TRBJ2-3, with a possible D match to TRBD2 (7 bases). This CDR3 is built from 14 residues. CDR1 and CDR2 (germline): ENHRY, SYGVKD. Trimming stripped 4 bases from V and 3 bases from J, with 11 bases between. In DNA, the CDR3 is TGTGCCATCAGTGGGGGGGGCTGGACAGATACGCAGTATTTT. As protein: CAISGGGWTDTQYF.

This chain uses TRBV13 with TRBJ2-7; TRBD2 agrees at 9 bases. Germline lookup yields CDR1 PRHDT and CDR2 FYEKMQ (reference sequence). This CDR3 has 15 amino acids. The ends lost 5 bases at V and 0 bases at J; junction bases unmatched: 5. CDR3 in DNA: TGTGCCAGCAGCCCTAGCGGGACGCTCTCCTACGAGCAGTACTTC. Its translation is CASSPSGTLSYEQYF.

The rearrangement joins TRBV6-6 to TRBJ2-5, with D uncertain. V was shortened by 2 bases and J by 2 bases, with 12 bases between the two germline ends. CDR1 is MNHNY and CDR2 is SVGAGI in the germline V gene (reference sequence). This CDR3 contains 15 residues. The CDR3 reads CASSYQSAEQETQYF. The CDR3 DNA is TGTGCCAGCAGTTACCAGTCGGCGGAACAAGAGACCCAGTACTTC.

To note about this clone: At the DNA level, this CDR3 is encoded by other sequences in the same sample as well. The V call is TRBV10-3, the J call TRBJ2-7, with D possibly matching TRBD2 (5 bases). V gave up 8 bases and J gave up 0 bases, with 5 bases separating them. The CDR3 is 11 residues long. Germline values: CDR1 ENHRY, CDR2 SYGVKD. The CDR3 DNA sequence: TGTGCCATCCGGGGCTCCTACGAGCAGTACTTC. The encoded protein is CAIRGSYEQYF.

The rearrangement links TRBV11-2 to TRBJ2-7; weak D call: TRBD1 (5 bases). Germline V gene data show CDR1 as SGHAT and CDR2 as FQNNGV. This CDR3 has 12 amino acids. Trimming stripped 6 bases from V and 5 bases from J, with 11 bases between. The CDR3 sequence: CASSLWGDEQYF. The CDR3 DNA reads TGTGCCAGCAGTCTCTGGGGCGACGAGCAGTACTTC.

A single count supports this clone. The identical CDR3 is also encoded by other nucleotide sequences in the sample. V is TRBV6-6 and J is TRBJ1-2; D possibly corresponds to TRBD1 (5 bases). V dropped 2 bases and J dropped 0 bases, with 7 bases sitting between them. Germline CDR1 MNHNY, CDR2 SVGAGI (reference sequence). The CDR3 contains 14 residues. CDR3 region: CASSYGGANYGYTF. For the CDR3, the DNA is TGTGCCAGCAGTTACGGGGGAGCTAACTATGGCTACACCTTC.

V and J are TRBV18 and TRBJ1-3; D gene unclear. V gave up 1 base and J gave up 0 bases, with 7 bases separating them. This CDR3 spans 15 amino acids. The germline CDR1 and CDR2 sequences are KGHSH and LQKENI. The CDR3 DNA follows: TGTGCCAGCTCACCACTACAAGACTCTGGAAACACCATATATTTT. Residues: CASSPLQDSGNTIYF.